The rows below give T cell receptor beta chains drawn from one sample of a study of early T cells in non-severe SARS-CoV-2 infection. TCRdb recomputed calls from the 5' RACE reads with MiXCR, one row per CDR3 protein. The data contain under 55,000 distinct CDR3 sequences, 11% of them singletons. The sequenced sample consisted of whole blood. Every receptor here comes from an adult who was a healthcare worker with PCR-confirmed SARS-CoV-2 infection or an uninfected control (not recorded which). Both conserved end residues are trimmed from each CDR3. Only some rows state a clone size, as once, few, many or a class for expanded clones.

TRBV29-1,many,SVLKGLNTEAF
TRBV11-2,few,ASSSPGLPFDSGANVLT
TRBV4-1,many,ASSFDSYLNTEAF
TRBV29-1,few,SVEGGAHTEAF
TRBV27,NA,ASSLSWLAGETQY
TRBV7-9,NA,ASSLAGRGRGYT
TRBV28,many,AIPGGDGSPLH
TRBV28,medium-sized,ASGTHTNTGELF
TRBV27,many,ASSLIPRVGEKLF
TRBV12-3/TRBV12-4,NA,ASSPRDVSYNEQF
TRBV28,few,ASIDSGYGYT
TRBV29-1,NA,SSGLAFQETQY
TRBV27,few,ASSFSPDEQY
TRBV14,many,ASSQFGLAGVPHHPNEQF
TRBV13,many,ASSLGVSTQY
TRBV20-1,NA,SARPQAYGYT
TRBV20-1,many,SARLYEQY
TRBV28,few,ASTGTTREAF
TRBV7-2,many,ASSLVTSSYNEQF
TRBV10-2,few,ASSDPGRMGNEQF
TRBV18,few,ASSPLGAMNTEAF
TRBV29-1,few,SVVAGAYEQY
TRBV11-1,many,ASSLPDRDEAF
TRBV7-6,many,ASSLDAGNTGELF
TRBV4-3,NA,ASSQDLSPSYNSPLH
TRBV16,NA,ASNLQGADTQY
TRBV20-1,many,SARGHGGAGNTIY
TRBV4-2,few,ASSQEANRYEQY
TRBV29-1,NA,SVANLEYEDDT
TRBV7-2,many,ASSPTSGGSDTQY
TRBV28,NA,ASREGATEAF
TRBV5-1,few,ASSLAPDNEQY
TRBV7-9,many,ASSAPGPWGDTQY
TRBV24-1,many,ATSDSTTDTQY
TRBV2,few,ASSDVPLTQY
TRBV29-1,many,SVSSGSNQPQH
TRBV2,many,ASSGSGRITDTQY
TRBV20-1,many,SEILASTEAF
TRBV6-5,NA,ASQGFTNTGELF
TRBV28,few,ASSLIVVGDTEVF
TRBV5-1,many,ASSLDGGTEAF
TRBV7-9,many,ASSLALAANTGELF
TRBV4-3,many,ASSQEARGYNEQF
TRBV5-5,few,VSSPLGQPKETQY
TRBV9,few,ASSPRLGSGRYEQY
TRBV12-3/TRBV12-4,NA,ASSFNNLGAGELF
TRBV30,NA,AWRGYNEQF
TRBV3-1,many,ASSQEVGVWNEQF
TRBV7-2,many,ASSSGVATVTPPEQY
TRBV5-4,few,ASSFLGATGNTIY
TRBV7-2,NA,ASSPQRETQY
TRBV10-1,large,ASPECEPHEQF
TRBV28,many,ASSSGLAGGTIYNEQF
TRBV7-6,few,ASSSPLGSGTYNEQF
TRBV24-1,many,ATSVRGNTGELF